This is a list of T cell receptor beta chains from one sample in a study of CD4 T cells in relation to SARS-CoV-2 and coronaviruses. The data were produced by immunoSEQ multiplex PCR, yet TCRdb's version contains in-frame clones alone and is incomplete. The profile shows some 32,000 clones, 65% to 80% of them singletons. The antigens of these receptors remain unknown. The sample comprised memory CD4+ T cells from PBMCs, cultured in vitro. These TCRs come from an adult with COVID-19. Both conserved end residues are part of each CDR3. A D gene is named only where the DNA matches it firmly. Some rows have no size entry. The others give once, few or many, or a class for an expanded clone.

abundance	v_gene	j_gene	d_gene	CDR3aa	CDR3nt
NA	TRBV13	TRBJ2-1	TRBD2	CASSWGRVLEQFF	TGTGCCAGCAGCTGGGGGAGGGTCCTTGAGCAGTTCTTC
NA	TRBV5-1	TRBJ1-5	TRBD1	CASSLQGARNQPQHF	TGCGCCAGCAGCTTGCAGGGGGCGCGAAATCAGCCCCAGCATTTT
few	TRBV10-3	TRBJ1-2	NA	CAISGTGNKDYGYTF	TGTGCCATCAGTGGTACGGGTAACAAGGACTATGGCTACACCTTC
once	TRBV4-2	TRBJ1-5	TRBD1	CASSQDLGQGWQPQHF	TGTGCCAGCAGCCAAGATCTGGGACAGGGTTGGCAGCCCCAGCATTTT
NA	TRBV7-4	TRBJ2-1	NA	CASSSSPPRTVRFANEQFF	TGTGCCAGCAGCTCTAGCCCACCCCGGACAGTCCGGTTTGCCAATGAGCAGTTCTTC
NA	TRBV7-2	TRBJ2-3	NA	CASSLANSPSTDTQYF	TGTGCCAGCAGCTTGGCTAATTCGCCCTCCACAGATACGCAGTATTTT
NA	TRBV5-6	TRBJ2-3	NA	CASSIDYRTDTQYF	TGTGCCAGCAGCATTGACTATCGCACAGATACGCAGTATTTT
few	TRBV7-9	TRBJ2-5	NA	CASSFSGAGETQYF	TGTGCCAGCAGCTTCTCGGGAGCGGGAGAGACCCAGTACTTC
NA	TRBV11-2	TRBJ1-2	NA	CASSLIVQGSGYTF	TGTGCCAGCAGCTTAATCGTACAGGGTAGCGGCTACACCTTC
NA	TRBV10-3	TRBJ1-1	TRBD1	CATWGQGRNTEAFF	TGTGCCACCTGGGGACAGGGAAGAAACACTGAAGCTTTCTTT
NA	TRBV5-1	TRBJ2-1	TRBD2	CASSFLAGAGNEQFF	TGCGCCAGCAGCTTCCTAGCGGGAGCGGGGAATGAGCAGTTCTTC
NA	TRBV10-3	TRBJ2-7	TRBD1	CAISEGDRGYEQYF	TGTGCCATCAGTGAGGGTGACAGGGGGTACGAGCAGTACTTC
NA	TRBV19	TRBJ1-2	NA	CASSTRFGAPLSNYGYTF	TGTGCCAGTAGTACCCGATTTGGGGCGCCACTTTCTAACTATGGCTACACCTTC
once	TRBV5-6	TRBJ1-5	NA	CASSFAPVPQPQHF	TGTGCCAGCAGCTTTGCCCCGGTCCCTCAGCCCCAGCATTTT
NA	TRBV19	TRBJ2-3	TRBD2	CASSPGTSGRIDTQYF	TGTGCCAGTAGTCCGGGGACTAGCGGGAGGATAGATACGCAGTATTTT
NA	TRBV11-2	TRBJ2-3	TRBD2	CASTRTSGSTDTQYF	TGTGCCAGCACTCGGACTAGCGGCAGCACAGATACGCAGTATTTT
once	TRBV5-1	TRBJ2-2	NA	CASSWPGDTGELFF	TGCGCCAGCAGCTGGCCAGGGGACACCGGGGAGCTGTTTTTT
few	TRBV28	TRBJ2-7	TRBD2	CASSPGSFSGTYEQYF	TGTGCCAGCAGCCCGGGTAGTTTTAGCGGGACCTACGAGCAGTACTTC
NA	TRBV9	TRBJ1-5	TRBD1	CASSAGQGPQPQHF	TGTGCCAGCAGCGCGGGACAGGGGCCTCAGCCCCAGCATTTT
few	TRBV5-4	TRBJ2-7	NA	CASSLKSRAPYEQYF	TGTGCCAGCAGCTTGAAAAGCAGGGCGCCCTACGAGCAGTACTTC
NA	TRBV15	TRBJ1-5	NA	CATSSGGGYSNQPQHF	TGTGCCACCAGCAGCGGTGGGGGGTATAGCAATCAGCCCCAGCATTTT
once	TRBV3-1/TRBV3-2	TRBJ2-4	NA	CASSQESAKNIQYF	TGTGCCAGCAGCCAAGAGTCAGCCAAAAACATTCAGTACTTC
NA	TRBV4-3	TRBJ2-5	NA	CASSQENRAWETQYF	TGCGCCAGCAGCCAAGAAAACAGGGCCTGGGAGACCCAGTACTTC
NA	TRBV6-5	TRBJ2-3	NA	CASKIGTDTQYF	TGTGCCAGCAAAATAGGCACAGATACGCAGTATTTT
once	TRBV10-3	TRBJ2-7	NA	CAISESGVRASSYEQYF	TGTGCCATCAGTGAGTCAGGGGTCAGGGCAAGCTCCTACGAGCAGTACTTC
NA	TRBV5-5	TRBJ2-7	NA	CASSLDRGPVYEQYF	TGTGCCAGCAGCTTGGACCGGGGTCCCGTTTACGAGCAGTACTTC
NA	TRBV6-6	TRBJ2-1	TRBD2	CASSYGLAGNEQFF	TGTGCCAGCAGTTACGGACTAGCGGGAAATGAGCAGTTCTTC
few	TRBV2	TRBJ2-7	NA	CASRELDLGLYEQYF	TGTGCCAGCAGGGAATTAGACCTGGGACTCTACGAGCAGTACTTC
NA	TRBV20-1	TRBJ2-1	NA	CSASEWGGGSYNEQFF	TGCAGTGCTAGTGAGTGGGGCGGTGGATCCTACAATGAGCAGTTCTTC
once	TRBV19	TRBJ2-1	NA	CASSTHTGAYNEQFF	TGTGCCAGTAGTACCCACACAGGTGCGTACAATGAGCAGTTCTTC
NA	TRBV18	TRBJ1-1	TRBD1	CASSPQGTGTEAFF	TGTGCCAGCTCCCCACAGGGGACTGGGACTGAAGCTTTCTTT
NA	TRBV7-2	TRBJ2-3	TRBD2	CASRVLGGGVADTQYF	TGTGCCAGCAGGGTCCTGGGGGGGGGAGTCGCAGATACGCAGTATTTT
NA	TRBV4-1	TRBJ1-2	NA	CASSQVSVRGGYGYTF	TGCGCCAGCAGCCAAGTATCGGTCAGGGGCGGTTATGGCTACACCTTC
once	TRBV18	TRBJ1-2	NA	CASSPEQTPYGYTF	TGTGCCAGCTCACCAGAACAAACACCCTATGGCTACACCTTC
NA	TRBV10-3	TRBJ2-3	NA	CAISDRGSTDTQYF	TGTGCCATCAGCGACCGGGGGAGCACAGATACGCAGTATTTT
NA	TRBV30	TRBJ1-1	NA	CAWIRRGRTEAFF	TGTGCCTGGATTAGACGGGGTCGGACTGAAGCTTTCTTT
NA	TRBV28	TRBJ2-3	TRBD1	CASSGAWTGSTDTQYF	TGTGCCAGCAGTGGAGCTTGGACAGGGAGCACAGATACGCAGTATTTT
NA	TRBV19	TRBJ2-1	NA	CASSDGSYNEQFF	TGTGCCAGTAGTGACGGCTCCTACAATGAGCAGTTCTTC
NA	TRBV14	TRBJ2-1	TRBD2	CASSQDGTWASGSQYNEQFF	TGTGCCAGCAGCCAAGATGGGACCTGGGCTAGCGGGAGTCAATACAATGAGCAGTTCTTC
NA	TRBV7-2	TRBJ2-1	NA	CASSGTSPHEQFF	TGTGCCAGCAGCGGAACTAGCCCACATGAGCAGTTCTTC
NA	TRBV5-1	TRBJ2-1	NA	CASSLGVSGYSDEQFF	TGCGCCAGCAGCTTGGGGGTTAGCGGCTATAGCGATGAGCAGTTCTTC
once	TRBV7-2	TRBJ2-7	NA	CASSLDNSIYYEQYF	TGTGCCAGCAGCTTAGATAATTCTATTTACTACGAGCAGTACTTC
NA	TRBV7-9	TRBJ2-7	NA	CASSYNRVYEQYF	TGTGCCAGCAGCTACAACAGGGTCTACGAGCAGTACTTC